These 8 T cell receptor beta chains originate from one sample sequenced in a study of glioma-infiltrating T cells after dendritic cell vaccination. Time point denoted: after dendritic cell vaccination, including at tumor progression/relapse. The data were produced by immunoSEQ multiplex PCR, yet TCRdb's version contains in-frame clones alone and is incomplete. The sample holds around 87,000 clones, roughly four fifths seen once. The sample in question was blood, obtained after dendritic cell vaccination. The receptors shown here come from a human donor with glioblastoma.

In DNA, the CDR3 is TGTGCCAGCAGCCCGTGGGACTCTTCCTACGAGCAGTACTTC. Its protein product is CASSPWDSSYEQYF. V is TRBV7-9 and J is TRBJ2-7, with D possibly matching TRBD2 (6 bases). V was pared by 5 bases and J by 1 base, with 12 bases between. CDR1 is SEHNR, CDR2 FQNEAQ, per germline (reference sequence). The CDR3 has 14 amino acids.

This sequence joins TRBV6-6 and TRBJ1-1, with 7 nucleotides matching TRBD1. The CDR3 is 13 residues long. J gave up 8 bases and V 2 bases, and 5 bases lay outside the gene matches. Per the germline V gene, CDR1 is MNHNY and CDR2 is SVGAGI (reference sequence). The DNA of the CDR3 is TGTGCCAGCAGTTACCCTATGGACAGGGAAGCTTTCTTT. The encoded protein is CASSYPMDREAFF.

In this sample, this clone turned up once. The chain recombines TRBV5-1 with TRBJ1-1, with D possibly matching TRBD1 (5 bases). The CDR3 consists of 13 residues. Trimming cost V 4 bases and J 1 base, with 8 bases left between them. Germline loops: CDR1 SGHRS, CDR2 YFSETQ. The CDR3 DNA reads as TGCGCCAGCAGCCCTCAGGGGAACACTGAAGCTTTCTTT. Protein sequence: CASSPQGNTEAFF.

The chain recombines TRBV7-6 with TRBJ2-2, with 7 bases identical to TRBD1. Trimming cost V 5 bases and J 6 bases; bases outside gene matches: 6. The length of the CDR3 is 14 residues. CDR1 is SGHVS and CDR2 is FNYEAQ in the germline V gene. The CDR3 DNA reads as TGTGCCAGCAGCCCCGACAGGGAAGCCGGGGAGCTGTTTTTT. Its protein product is CASSPDREAGELFF.

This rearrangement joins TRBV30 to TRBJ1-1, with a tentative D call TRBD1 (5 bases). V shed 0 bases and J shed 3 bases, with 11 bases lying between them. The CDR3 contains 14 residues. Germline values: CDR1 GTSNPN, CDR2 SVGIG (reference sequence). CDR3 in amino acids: CAWSVRRGDTEAFF. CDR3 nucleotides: TGTGCCTGGAGTGTACGGAGGGGAGACACTGAAGCTTTCTTT. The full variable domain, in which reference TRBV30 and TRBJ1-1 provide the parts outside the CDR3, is SQTIHQWPATLVQPVGSPLSLECTVEGTSNPNLYWYRQAAGRGLQLLFYSVGIGQISSEVPQNLSASRPQDRQFILSSKKLLLSDSGFYLCAWSVRRGDTEAFFGQGTRLTVV.

The CDR3 DNA is TGTGCCAGCAGTGGAGGACTGGACGCTTTCTTT. Its protein product is CASSGGLDAFF. This rearrangement joins TRBV2 to TRBJ1-1; no clear D. The germline V gene has CDR1 SNHLY and CDR2 FYNNEI. The CDR3 totals 11 residues. V was shortened by 4 bases and J by 11 bases, with 11 bases between the two germline ends.

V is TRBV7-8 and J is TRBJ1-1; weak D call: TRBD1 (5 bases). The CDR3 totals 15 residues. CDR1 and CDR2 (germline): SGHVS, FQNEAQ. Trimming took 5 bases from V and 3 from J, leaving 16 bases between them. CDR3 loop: CASSESYGGDTEAFF. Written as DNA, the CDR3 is TGTGCCAGCAGCGAATCCTACGGAGGGGACACTGAAGCTTTCTTT.

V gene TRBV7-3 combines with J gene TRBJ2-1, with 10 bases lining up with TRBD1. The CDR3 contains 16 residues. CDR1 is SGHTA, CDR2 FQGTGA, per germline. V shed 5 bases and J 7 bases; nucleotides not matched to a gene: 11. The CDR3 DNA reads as TGTGCCAGCAGCCGCCTCGGACAGGGGGGGTGGAATGAGCAGTTCTTC. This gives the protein CASSRLGQGGWNEQFF.